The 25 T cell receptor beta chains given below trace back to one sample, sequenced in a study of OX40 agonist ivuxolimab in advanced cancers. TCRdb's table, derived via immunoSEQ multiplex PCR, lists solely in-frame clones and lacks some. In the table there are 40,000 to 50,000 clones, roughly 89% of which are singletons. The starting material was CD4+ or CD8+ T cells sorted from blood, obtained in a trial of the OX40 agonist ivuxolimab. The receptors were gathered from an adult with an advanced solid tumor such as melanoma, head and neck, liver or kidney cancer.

Written as DNA, the CDR3 is TGTGCCTGGAACTATCAGGGGGCGCGTGGCTACACCTTC. Its translation: CAWNYQGARGYTF. V usage is TRBV30 and J usage is TRBJ1-2; 8 bases match TRBD1. The V gene end was trimmed by 4 bases and the J gene end by 7 bases; junction bases not matched to a gene: 8. The CDR3 spans 13 residues. CDR1 and CDR2 from the germline V gene are GTSNPN and SVGIG (reference sequence).

CDR3 amino acids: CASSLGNQPQHF. CDR3 DNA: TGTGCCAGCAGTTTGGGCAATCAGCCCCAGCATTTT. The genes are TRBV6-1 and TRBJ1-5; D remains ambiguous. V gave up 5 bases and J gave up 2 bases, with 4 bases separating them. Germline V gene sequence: CDR1 MNHNS, CDR2 SASEGT. The CDR3 totals 12 residues.

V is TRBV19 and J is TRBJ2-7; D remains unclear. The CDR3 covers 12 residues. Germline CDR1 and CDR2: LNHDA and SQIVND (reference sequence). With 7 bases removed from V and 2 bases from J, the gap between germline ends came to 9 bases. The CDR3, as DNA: TGTGCCAGTAAAGGACCGACCTACGAGCAGTACTTC. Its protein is CASKGPTYEQYF.

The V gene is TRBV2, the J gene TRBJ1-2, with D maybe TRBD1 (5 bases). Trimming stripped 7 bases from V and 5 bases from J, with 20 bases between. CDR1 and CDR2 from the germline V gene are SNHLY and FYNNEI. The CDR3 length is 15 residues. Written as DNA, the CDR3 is TGTGCCAGCAACCTTCGGGGTGTAGGGGTGTATGGCTACACCTTC. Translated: CASNLRGVGVYGYTF.

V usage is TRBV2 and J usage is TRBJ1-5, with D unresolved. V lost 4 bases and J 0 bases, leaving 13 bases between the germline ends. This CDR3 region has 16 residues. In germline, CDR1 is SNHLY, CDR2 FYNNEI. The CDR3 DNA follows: TGTGCCAGCAGTGTAGGACCGGGCCTTAGCAATCAGCCCCAGCATTTT. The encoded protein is CASSVGPGLSNQPQHF.

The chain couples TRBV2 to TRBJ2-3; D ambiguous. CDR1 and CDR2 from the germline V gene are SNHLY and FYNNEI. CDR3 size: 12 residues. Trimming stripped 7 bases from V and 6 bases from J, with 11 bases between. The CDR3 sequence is CASTIAQDTQYF. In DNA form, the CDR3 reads TGTGCCAGCACCATAGCCCAGGATACGCAGTATTTT.

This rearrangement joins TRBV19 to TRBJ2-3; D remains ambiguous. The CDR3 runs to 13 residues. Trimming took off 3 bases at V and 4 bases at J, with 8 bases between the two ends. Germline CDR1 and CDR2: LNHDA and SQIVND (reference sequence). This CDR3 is CASSIYGSDTQYF. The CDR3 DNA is TGTGCCAGTAGTATTTACGGCTCAGATACGCAGTATTTT.

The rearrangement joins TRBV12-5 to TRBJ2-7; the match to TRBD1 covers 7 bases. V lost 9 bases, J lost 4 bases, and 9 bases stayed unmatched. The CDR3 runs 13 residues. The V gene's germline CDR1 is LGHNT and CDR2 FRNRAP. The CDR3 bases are TGTGCTAGCGCAACAGGGGCAGGGTACGAGCAGTACTTC. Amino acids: CASATGAGYEQYF.

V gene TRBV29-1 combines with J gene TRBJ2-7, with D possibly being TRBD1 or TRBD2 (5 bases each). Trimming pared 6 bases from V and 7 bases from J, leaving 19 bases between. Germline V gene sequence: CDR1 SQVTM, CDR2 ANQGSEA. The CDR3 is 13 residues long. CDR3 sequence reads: CSVERGRGGEQYF. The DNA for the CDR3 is TGCAGCGTGGAACGCGGTAGGGGCGGGGAGCAGTACTTC.

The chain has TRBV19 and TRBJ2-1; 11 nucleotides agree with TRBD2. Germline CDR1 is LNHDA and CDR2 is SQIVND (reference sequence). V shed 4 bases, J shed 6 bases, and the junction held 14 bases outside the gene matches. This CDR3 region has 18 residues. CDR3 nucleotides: TGTGCCAGTAGTACCTGGACTAGCGGGTGGAGTCCGATCAATGAGCAGTTCTTC. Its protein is CASSTWTSGWSPINEQFF.

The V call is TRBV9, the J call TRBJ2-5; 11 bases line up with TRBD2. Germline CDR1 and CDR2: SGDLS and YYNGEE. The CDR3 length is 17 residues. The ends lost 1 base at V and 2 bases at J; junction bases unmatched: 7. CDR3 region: CASSVTPLAGAQETQYF. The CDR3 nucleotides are TGTGCCAGCAGCGTAACCCCACTAGCGGGGGCACAAGAGACCCAGTACTTC.

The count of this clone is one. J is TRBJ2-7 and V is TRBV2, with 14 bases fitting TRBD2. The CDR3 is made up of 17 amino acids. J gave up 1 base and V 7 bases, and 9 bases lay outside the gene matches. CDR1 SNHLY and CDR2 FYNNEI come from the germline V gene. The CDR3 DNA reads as TGTGCCAGCACCTCCGGGACTAGCGGGAGCCCTTCCTACGAGCAGTACTTC. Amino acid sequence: CASTSGTSGSPSYEQYF. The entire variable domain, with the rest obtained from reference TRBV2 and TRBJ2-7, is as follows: EPEVTQTPSHQVTQMGQEVILRCVPISNHLYFYWYRQILGQKVEFLVSFYNNEISEKSEIFDDQFSVERPDGSNFTLKIRSTKLEDSAMYFCASTSGTSGSPSYEQYFGPGTRLTVT.

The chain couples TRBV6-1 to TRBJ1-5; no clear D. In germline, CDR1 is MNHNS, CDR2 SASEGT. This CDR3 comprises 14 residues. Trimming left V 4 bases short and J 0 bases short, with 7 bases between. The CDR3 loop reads CASSGHYSNQPQHF. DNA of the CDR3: TGTGCCAGCAGTGGACATTATAGCAATCAGCCCCAGCATTTT.

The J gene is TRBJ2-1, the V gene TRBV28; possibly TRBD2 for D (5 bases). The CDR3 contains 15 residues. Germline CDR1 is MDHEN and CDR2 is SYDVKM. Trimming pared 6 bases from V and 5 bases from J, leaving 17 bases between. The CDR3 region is CASSHVEAGHNEQFF. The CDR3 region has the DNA TGTGCCAGCAGCCATGTGGAGGCGGGCCACAATGAGCAGTTCTTC.

The CDR3 coding sequence is TGTGCCAGCAGTCCGGCAAGCGGGCTCTACGAGCAGTACTTC. Translation: CASSPASGLYEQYF. This chain joins TRBV7-8 and TRBJ2-7; D is possibly TRBD2 (6 bases). Germline V gives CDR1 SGHVS, CDR2 FQNEAQ. The CDR3 covers 14 residues. V was clipped by 6 bases and J by 3 bases, with 15 bases between them.

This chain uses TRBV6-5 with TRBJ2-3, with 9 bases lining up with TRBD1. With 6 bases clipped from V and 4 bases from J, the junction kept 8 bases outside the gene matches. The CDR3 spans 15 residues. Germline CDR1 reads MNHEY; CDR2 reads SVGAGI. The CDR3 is CASSSRDRVSDTQYF. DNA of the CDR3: TGTGCCAGCAGCAGCCGGGACAGGGTTTCAGATACGCAGTATTTT.

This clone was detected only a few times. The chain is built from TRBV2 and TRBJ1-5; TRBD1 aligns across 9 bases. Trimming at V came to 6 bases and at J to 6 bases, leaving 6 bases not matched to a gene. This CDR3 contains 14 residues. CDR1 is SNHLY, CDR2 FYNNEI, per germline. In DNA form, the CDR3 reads TGTGCCAGCAGGGACAGGGGAGGGGGTCAGCCCCAGCATTTT. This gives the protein CASRDRGGGQPQHF.

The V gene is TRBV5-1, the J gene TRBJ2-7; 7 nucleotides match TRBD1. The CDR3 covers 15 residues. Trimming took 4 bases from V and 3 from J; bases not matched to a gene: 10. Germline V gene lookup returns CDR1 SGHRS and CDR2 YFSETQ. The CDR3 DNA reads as TGCGCCAGCAGCCCTCGGACAGGTCTAGGCTACGAGCAGTACTTC. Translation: CASSPRTGLGYEQYF.

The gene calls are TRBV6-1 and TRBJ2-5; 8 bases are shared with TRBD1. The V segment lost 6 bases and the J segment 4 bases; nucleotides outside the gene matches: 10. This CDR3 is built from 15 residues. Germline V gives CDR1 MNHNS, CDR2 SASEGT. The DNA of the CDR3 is TGTGCCAGCAGCCCCCTAGACAGGGGTCGAGAGACCCAGTACTTC. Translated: CASSPLDRGRETQYF.

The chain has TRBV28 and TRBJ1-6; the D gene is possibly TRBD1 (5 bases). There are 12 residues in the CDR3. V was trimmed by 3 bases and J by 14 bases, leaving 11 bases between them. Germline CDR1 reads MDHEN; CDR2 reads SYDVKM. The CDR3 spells CASSLGEMALHF. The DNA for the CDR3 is TGTGCCAGCAGTTTGGGGGAAATGGCCCTCCACTTT.

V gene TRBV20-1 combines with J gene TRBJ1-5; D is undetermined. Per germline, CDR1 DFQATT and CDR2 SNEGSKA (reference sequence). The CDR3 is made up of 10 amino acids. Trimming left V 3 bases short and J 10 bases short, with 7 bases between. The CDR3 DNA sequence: TGCAGTGCTAGTCGAATCCCCCAGCATTTT. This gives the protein CSASRIPQHF.

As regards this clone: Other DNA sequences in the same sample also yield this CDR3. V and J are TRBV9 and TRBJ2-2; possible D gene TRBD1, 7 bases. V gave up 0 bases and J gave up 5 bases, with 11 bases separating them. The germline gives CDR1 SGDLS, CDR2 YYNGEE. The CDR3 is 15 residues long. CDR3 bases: TGTGCCAGCAGCGTAGGACAGGGAGGAACCGGGGAGCTGTTTTTT. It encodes CASSVGQGGTGELFF.

The CDR3, as DNA: TGTGCCACCAGCAGAGATTTTGGCACCTACGAGCAGTACTTC. Protein product: CATSRDFGTYEQYF. The chain has TRBV15 and TRBJ2-7, with D uncertain. V shed 0 bases and J shed 2 bases, with 8 bases lying between them. Germline V gene sequence: CDR1 LNHNV, CDR2 YYDKDF (reference sequence). The length of the CDR3 is 14 residues. The whole variable domain, remainder taken from reference TRBV15 and TRBJ2-7, is DAMVIQNPRYQVTQFGKPVTLSCSQTLNHNVMYWYQQKSSQAPKLLFHYYDKDFNNEADTPDNFQSRRPNTSFCFLDIRSPGLGDTAMYLCATSRDFGTYEQYFGPGTRLTVT.

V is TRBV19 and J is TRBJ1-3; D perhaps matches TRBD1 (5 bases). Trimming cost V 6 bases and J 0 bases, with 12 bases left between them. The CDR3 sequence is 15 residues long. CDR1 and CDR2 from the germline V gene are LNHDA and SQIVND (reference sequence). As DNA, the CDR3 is TGTGCCAGTAGCAGGACAAAATCCTCTGGAAACACCATATATTTT. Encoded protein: CASSRTKSSGNTIYF.

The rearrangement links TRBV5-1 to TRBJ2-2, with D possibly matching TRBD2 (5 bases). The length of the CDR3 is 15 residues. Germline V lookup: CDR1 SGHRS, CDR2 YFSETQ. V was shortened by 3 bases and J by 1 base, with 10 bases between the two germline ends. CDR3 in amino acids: CASSSGGGNTGELFF. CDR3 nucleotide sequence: TGCGCCAGCAGCTCTGGAGGCGGGAACACCGGGGAGCTGTTTTTT. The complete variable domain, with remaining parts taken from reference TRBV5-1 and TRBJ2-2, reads KAGVTQTPRYLIKTRGQQVTLSCSPISGHRSVSWYQQTPGQGLQFLFEYFSETQRNKGNFPGRFSGRQFSNSRSEMNVSTLELGDSALYLCASSSGGGNTGELFFGEGSRLTVL.